This entry describes one T cell receptor (beta chain). The antigen remains unidentified. The record originates from a study of T-cell memory formation after mild COVID-19. The wider study: TCR clusters were mostly donor specific. General study points: Contracting clones from day 15 to 85 showed balanced CD4/CD8; later expanders favored CD4+. In pre-infection memory, a portion of responding clones appeared, which suggested that cross-reactive memory joined. CD4+ clones that contracted lay mainly in CM and EM; CD8+ ones lay in EMRA.

Trimming left V 2 bases short and J 6 bases short, with 11 bases between. Germline CDR1 GTSNPN, CDR2 SVGIG (reference sequence). CDR3 length equals 13 residues. TCRdb fed the 5' RACE reads into MiXCR, producing one record per CDR3 protein. The sample comprises under 35,000 distinct CDR3 sequences, roughly a sixth of which are singletons, and approximately 1.5% rests with the top ten. This chain joins TRBV30 and TRBJ2-1; D is ambiguous. The source is an adult who had mild COVID-19 (a few samples of this study predate the infection). Cell type and time point are not known. The sequenced material came from PBMCs or a T cell subset sorted from them (not recorded which). CDR3 residues: CAWSSGTSNEQFF. CDR3 nucleotides: TGTGCCTGGAGTAGTGGAACCTCCAATGAGCAGTTCTTC.